This TCR beta chain was obtained from a study of shared clonotypes between healthy human individuals (dated by TCRdb to the early 2020s). Concerning the study at large: A couple of women and a few men aged 18 to 49 years were included in the cohort. To estimate repertoire size and how much clonotypes are shared between individuals, the study performed deep sequencing of blood TCR repertoires from a few healthy adults. For each donor, CD4 naive and CD4 memory were each run on three plates, CD8 naive on two plates, and CD8 memory on one plate. Leukapheresis yielded between about 0.85 and 10 billion PBMCs per donor. Libraries were prepared and TCR repertoires were sequenced by different laboratories using diverse techniques, in order to increase sequencing depth and limit assay-specific biases.

Using the deep immunoSEQ assay, multiplex PCR amplified TCR CDR3 regions from genomic DNA. For each cell subset, the extracted genomic DNA was distributed evenly across all wells of several immunoSEQ 96-well plates, and each plate served as one replicate. For sorted subsets, 150 to 250 ng of genomic DNA, equivalent to roughly 33,000 T cell genomes, went into each replicate PCR. Purified libraries were quantified with a Qubit 3.0 fluorometer, sized on a Bioanalyzer 2100, and re-quantified with the KAPA Library Quantification kit. A separate single-read 150-cycle Illumina NextSeq 550 flow cell was used to sequence each immunoSEQ 96-well plate. Processing in the source paper ran as follows. Because the immunoSEQ output included only junctional sequences and no quality scores, the filtering could not be the same as the filtering used for full-length reads. To assign V/J genes and CDR3, sequences were annotated using PyIR, a Python wrapper for IgBLAST v1.9, with IMGT germline references. Reads were removed for weak V/J assignments (E-value above 1e-6), missing CDR3, stop codons, out-of-frame junctions, or ambiguous translated residues. V3J clonotypes were defined as sequences sharing the same inferred V gene, J gene, and CDR3 amino acid sequence. The percentage overlap between two repertoires was calculated by dividing the number of shared unique clonotypes by the size of the smaller repertoire. Richness of each repertoire was evaluated using RTK rarefaction, the Chao1 estimator, and Recon v2.1 estimates of unobserved clonotypes. Generation probabilities were computed with OLGA for all TCRbeta clonotypes obtained by the gDNA method from several donors. The immuneACCESS repertoire file appears here via TCRdb, limited to in-frame rearrangements. These files lack a portion of the clones; in checked studies, under half of the deficit traces to unresolved V genes, and the cause of the others is not known. The V and J calls and clone size are taken from that table; D and trimming were inferred from the DNA. The sample includes about 2.2 million clones, with 90% to 95% observed a single time. The biggest ten clones account for 1.5% to 2% of the sample.

For the CD8 naive samples, CD45RO-negative cells were positively selected for CCR7, yielding a CD45RA+CCR7+ population from which TemRA cells were excluded. Healthy HIV-negative adults with no recently reported acute infections or vaccinations were included as donors. Every donor was a Caucasian adult living in Nashville, Tennessee, USA. Blood was obtained by leukapheresis, after which PBMCs were separated by Ficoll-Histopaque density gradient centrifugation and cryopreserved in liquid nitrogen vapor phase. Analytical flow cytometry was used to check the purity and quantity of each magnetically sorted T cell population. Genomic DNA was isolated from every sorted fraction and measured by UV absorbance on a Nanodrop 2000c. As to this clone: This clone's antigen is unknown. There are no base qualities to consult, and no much larger clone falls within one base.

CDR1 and CDR2, per the germline V gene (reference sequence), are SGHNT and YYREEE. Trimming takes 5 bases off V and 2 bases off J; junction bases not matched to a gene: 5. The CDR3 measures 14 amino acids from cysteine to phenylalanine. Of all the DNA, just the CDR3 is kept, 42 bases in frame from base 1. What the authors observed across the whole study: The small number of donors limited the genetic and exposure-history diversity represented. Estimated clonotype richness was generally larger for naive than for memory subsets. Rarefaction of sorted-subset datasets indicated incomplete sequencing despite the large sequencing depth. Pairwise subsampling led to the expectation that sequencing depth would affect the degree of clonotype sharing among donors. Compared with non-shared clonotypes, the clonotypes found in all four sorted-subset donors had higher generation probabilities. Sampling was limited to blood, and TCR repertoires in tissue likely differ from TCR repertoires in blood. Across a few donors, approximately 5% of naive CD4, roughly 3.5% of naive CD8, roughly 2.2% of memory CD4, and around 0.4% of memory CD8 clonotypes were shared.

The sample consisted of naive CD8+ T cells from PBMCs. The cell subset or site label for this specimen denotes: CD45RA+CCR7+. The chain uses TRBV5-4 and TRBJ2-7; TRBD1 matches 9 bases in the middle. The source of this sequence is a man aged 18 to 30 in good health. Some clones in this sample may be carry-over from other donors' samples. The DNA reads as follows: TGTGCCAGCAGACAAGGGACAGGGACCTACGAGCAGTACTTC. It encodes CASRQGTGTYEQYF.